This T cell receptor beta chain was identified during a study of control samples from healthy donors and cancer patients. The CDR3 is made up of 15 amino acids. Deletions cut 0 bases from V and 4 bases from J, with 12 bases between. The V gene's germline CDR1 is LGHNA and CDR2 YNFKEQ. Clones were sequenced by immunoSEQ multiplex PCR, and TCRdb holds only the in-frame ones, with some missing. The table has about 92,000 clones, approximately 82% seen once. The chain recombines TRBV4-2 with TRBJ1-1; D might be TRBD1 (6 bases). The sequenced material came from blood. The TCR originated in a woman in her fifties or sixties in good health. The CDR3: CASSQDTGAGTEAFF. For the CDR3, the DNA is TGTGCCAGCAGCCAAGATACGGGGGCAGGCACTGAAGCTTTCTTT.